Below, 20 T cell receptor beta chains from the same sample are listed, as sequenced in a study of Graves' ophthalmopathy and Graves' hyperthyroidism. Transcripts of RNA were the source for amplifying TCR beta CDR3 regions. An opening RT-PCR round employed HTBI primers and preceded a second-round multiplex PCR. A single record per CDR3 protein comes from TCRdb applying MiXCR to the multiplex PCR reads. The table has about 340,000 distinct CDR3 sequences, roughly 15% seen once. Sequencing input: peripheral blood. These receptors were obtained from an adult man with Graves' ophthalmopathy.

This clonotype was detected ten times or more. The chain links TRBV7-8 to TRBJ2-2; 8 nucleotides line up with TRBD2. Trimming at V came to 5 bases and at J to 6 bases, leaving 14 bases not matched to a gene. The germline V gene encodes CDR1 SGHVS and CDR2 FQNEAQ. The CDR3 extends over 17 amino acids. The CDR3 sequence: CASSPNSGGAYAGELFF. The CDR3 nucleotides read TGTGCCAGCAGCCCTAATTCGGGGGGGGCCTACGCCGGGGAGCTGTTTTTT.

The sample holds a few counts of this clonotype. The genes are TRBV28 and TRBJ1-2; 8 positions agree with TRBD1. The germline gives CDR1 MDHEN, CDR2 SYDVKM. This CDR3 is 14 amino acids long. Germline trimming cut 6 bases from V and 4 bases from J; bases unmatched to any gene: 7. This CDR3 reads CASSQLGQGYGYTF. The CDR3, as DNA: TGTGCCAGCAGCCAGCTTGGACAGGGCTATGGCTACACCTTC.

The sample holds many counts of this clonotype. The V gene is TRBV12-3 or TRBV12-4, the J gene TRBJ2-5; possible D gene TRBD1, 6 bases. Trimming left V 6 bases short and J 1 base short, with 18 bases between. The length of the CDR3 is 16 residues. CDR3 nucleotide sequence: TGTGCCAGCAGCTTCCCGAGGGGGAGTCTCCAAGAGACCCAGTACTTC. The encoded protein is CASSFPRGSLQETQYF.

This clonotype showed up many times. DNA of the CDR3: TGTGCCAGCAGTTTATCAGGGGTTCAGCCCCAGCATTTT. Its translation is CASSLSGVQPQHF. The rearrangement uses TRBV27 and TRBJ1-5; possibly TRBD1 for D (5 bases). Deletions cut 0 bases from V and 6 bases from J, with 6 bases between. This CDR3 comprises 13 residues. Germline V gives CDR1 MNHEY, CDR2 SMNVEV (reference sequence).

This clonotype was counted ten times or more. The chain employs TRBV6-5 and TRBJ1-5, with D unclear. CDR3 length: 15 amino acids. Trimming took off 0 bases at V and 0 bases at J, with 6 bases between the two ends. The germline V gene has CDR1 MNHEY and CDR2 SVGAGI. The CDR3 region has the DNA TGTGCCAGCAGTTACTCGGCATATAGCAATCAGCCCCAGCATTTT. This sequence encodes CASSYSAYSNQPQHF.

Many counts were recorded for this clonotype. The rearrangement links TRBV6-2 or TRBV6-3 to TRBJ2-7; tentatively, D is TRBD1 or TRBD2 (5 bases each). V lost 6 bases, J lost 0 bases, and 21 bases lay in between. The CDR3 totals 17 residues. CDR1 and CDR2 from the germline V gene are MNHEY and SVGEGT. The CDR3 nucleotides are TGTGCCAGCAGACGTACTACCGGGACCCATAGCTCCTACGAGCAGTACTTC. This sequence encodes CASRRTTGTHSSYEQYF.

The table lists this clonotype with many counts. The chain employs TRBV6-5 and TRBJ2-2, with D tentatively TRBD1 (5 bases). In germline, CDR1 is MNHEY, CDR2 SVGAGI. This CDR3 comprises 17 residues. V shed 0 bases and J shed 4 bases, with 15 bases lying between them. CDR3 coding DNA: TGTGCCAGCAGTTACTCGATAGCAGGGCGTGCCACCGGGGAGCTGTTTTTT. This sequence encodes CASSYSIAGRATGELFF.

Many counts were recorded for this clonotype. J is TRBJ1-5 and V is TRBV19, with D maybe TRBD1 (6 bases). The V end was cut by 4 bases, the J end by 4 bases, with 14 bases between. The V gene's germline CDR1 is LNHDA and CDR2 SQIVND (reference sequence). This CDR3 is 15 amino acids long. In DNA, the CDR3 is TGTGCCAGTAGTAGCCTCGGGACACAAAATCAGCCCCAGCATTTT. Protein product: CASSSLGTQNQPQHF.

The chain uses TRBV2 and TRBJ2-7; 11 positions agree with TRBD2. This CDR3 has 15 amino acids. Trimming cost V 6 bases and J 6 bases; bases outside gene matches: 10. Germline assignment: CDR1 SNHLY and CDR2 FYNNEI. CDR3 sequence (DNA): TGTGCCAGCAGCCGGACTAGCGGGTCCTTGGGCGAGCAGTACTTC. Its protein product is CASSRTSGSLGEQYF.

This clonotype was seen many times. The chain uses TRBV6-2 or TRBV6-3 and TRBJ1-2; 9 bases are shared with TRBD1. CDR3 length equals 19 residues. The J segment lost 5 bases and the V segment lost 0 bases, leaving 16 bases of the junction unmatched. Germline assignment: CDR1 MNHEY and CDR2 SVGEGT. CDR3 in amino acids: CASSYSREPRDRDTYGYTF. The CDR3 nucleotides are TGTGCCAGCAGTTACTCAAGGGAACCCCGGGACAGGGATACTTATGGCTACACCTTC.

The table lists this clonotype with many counts. The chain employs TRBV24-1 and TRBJ2-2; TRBD2 agrees at 7 bases. The CDR3 is 14 residues long. Germline assignment: CDR1 KGHDR and CDR2 SFDVKD. The junction had 7 bases not matched to a gene; V was cut back by 6 bases and J by 7 bases. The CDR3 DNA is TGTGCCACCAGTCTGCGGGAGAGCGGCGGGGAGCTGTTTTTT. It translates to CATSLRESGGELFF.

This clonotype has a handful of counts. The chain uses TRBV6-1 and TRBJ1-5; D is undetermined. CDR1 is MNHNS and CDR2 is SASEGT in the germline V gene. Between the trimmed V and J ends, which lost 3 bases and 9 bases, there was a span of 9 bases. CDR3 length: 12 amino acids. CDR3 DNA: TGTGCCAGCAGTGAGGGCGGTCGGCCCCAGCATTTT. Translation gives CASSEGGRPQHF.

The gene calls are TRBV6-2 or TRBV6-3 and TRBJ1-5, with D unclear. Germline-derived CDR1 and CDR2 are MNHEY and SVGEGT. CDR3 length: 15 residues. V shed 7 bases and J shed 0 bases, with 13 bases lying between them. The CDR3 DNA sequence: TGTGCCAGCATCCCCGGACCACCTAGCAATCAGCCCCAGCATTTT. Protein: CASIPGPPSNQPQHF.

At least ten counts were recorded for this clonotype. The chain carries TRBV19 and TRBJ1-5; D not resolved. The germline CDR1 and CDR2 sequences are LNHDA and SQIVND (reference sequence). The CDR3 consists of 16 residues. V shed 1 base and J shed 1 base, with 11 bases lying between them. This CDR3 is CASSIVAGGSNQPQHF. In nucleotides, the CDR3 is TGTGCCAGTAGTATAGTGGCAGGAGGGAGCAATCAGCCCCAGCATTTT.

Comment on this clonotype: A much larger clone lies a single base off, so this may be a read error. V gene TRBV10-3 combines with J gene TRBJ2-2; 10 bases align to TRBD2. Germline V gene lookup returns CDR1 ENHRY and CDR2 SYGVKD. The CDR3 extends over 16 amino acids. V shed 5 bases and J 6 bases; nucleotides not matched to a gene: 9. The CDR3 DNA follows: TGTGCCATCAGTTATGCTAGCGGGAGATCCCCCGGGGAGCTGTTTTTT. This gives the protein CAISYASGRSPGELFF.

This clonotype was counted many times. The chain employs TRBV6-2 or TRBV6-3 and TRBJ1-1, with 8 bases lining up with TRBD1. The CDR3 spans 18 residues. In germline, CDR1 is MNHEY, CDR2 SVGEGT. The V and J ends lost 6 bases and 5 bases, in that order; junction bases with no gene match: 20. The CDR3 spells CASSVIREYTGGGTEAFF. The CDR3 coding sequence is TGTGCCAGCAGCGTGATTCGGGAATATACAGGGGGAGGGACTGAAGCTTTCTTT.

This clonotype was observed many times. V and J are TRBV19 and TRBJ1-5, with 11 bases aligning to TRBD1. The trim removed 8 bases at V and 4 bases at J, leaving 4 bases unmatched. In germline, CDR1 is LNHDA, CDR2 SQIVND (reference sequence). CDR3 length: 14 amino acids. The DNA of the CDR3 is TGTGCCAGTTGGACAGGGGGCGTAAATCAGCCCCAGCATTTT. This gives the protein CASWTGGVNQPQHF. The variable domain in full, completed from reference TRBV19 and TRBJ1-5, reads DGGITQSPKYLFRKEGQNVTLSCEQNLNHDAMYWYRQDPGQGLRLIYYSQIVNDFQKGDIAEGYSVSREKKESFPLTVTSAQKNPTAFYLCASWTGGVNQPQHFGDGTRLSIL.

This clonotype was detected a few times. The chain links TRBV6-1 to TRBJ2-5; TRBD2 aligns across 8 bases. The trim removed 7 bases at V and 8 bases at J, leaving 12 bases unmatched. CDR3 size: 14 residues. Germline CDR1 and CDR2: MNHNS and SASEGT. The chain's CDR3 is CASTAGTREDTQYF. The CDR3 DNA reads as TGTGCCAGCACAGCCGGGACTAGGGAGGACACCCAGTACTTC.

In this sample, this clonotype turned up many times. V gene TRBV6-2 or TRBV6-3 combines with J gene TRBJ1-5, with D tentatively TRBD1 (6 bases). The CDR3 runs to 13 residues. The ends were cut back, 6 bases at V and 5 bases at J, with 11 bases in the middle. Looked up from germline, CDR1 is MNHEY and CDR2 is SVGEGT. The CDR3 loop reads CASRWTAYQPQHF. Written as DNA, the CDR3 is TGTGCCAGCAGGTGGACAGCCTATCAGCCCCAGCATTTT.

This clonotype has ten or more counts. The chain couples TRBV6-5 to TRBJ2-7; a possible D gene is TRBD2 (5 bases). V lost 0 bases and J 0 bases, leaving 12 bases between the germline ends. CDR1 and CDR2 from the germline V gene are MNHEY and SVGAGI. The CDR3 consists of 16 residues. The CDR3 protein is CASSYSPGEGSYEQYF. The DNA of the CDR3 is TGTGCCAGCAGTTACTCGCCTGGAGAGGGCTCCTACGAGCAGTACTTC.